Listed here are 2 T cell receptor beta chains from one sample, sequenced in a study of T cell clonotyping in hematopoietic cell transplantation (dated by TCRdb to the early 2020s). The time point label for this specimen denotes: 100 days after allo-HCT. Libraries were made using the immunoSEQ multiplex PCR assay. Sourced from immuneACCESS, this table was stored by TCRdb with only in-frame sequences that have V and J called. A share of the clones is absent; for the studies checked, an unresolved V gene accounts for under half, and the remainder has no known explanation. A total of around 10,000 clones appear in this sample, under 95% of them only once. Clones ranked in the top ten supply around 5.7% of the sample. The sample in question was PBMCs, obtained 100 days after allogeneic stem cell transplant. These receptor sequences come from a male patient between 50 and 60 years old who had an allogeneic stem cell transplant from a related donor, so T cells may come from the graft donor. Some clones in this sample may be carry-over from other donors' samples.

The table lists this clone with a count of one. The genes are TRBV4-2 and TRBJ2-2, with TRBD2 identical over 8 bases. Germline V gene data show CDR1 as LGHNA and CDR2 as YNFKEQ. The CDR3 runs to 18 residues. V lost 5 bases to trimming and J lost 6 bases; unmatched junction nucleotides: 17. The CDR3 reads CASSFRNPTGLVPGELFF. The CDR3, as DNA: TGTGCCAGCAGCTTTCGCAACCCGACGGGACTAGTCCCCGGGGAGCTGTTTTTT.

The V gene is TRBV6-1, the J gene TRBJ1-1; no firm D call. Trimming stripped 6 bases from V and 0 bases from J, with 8 bases between. This CDR3 has 13 residues. Looked up from germline, CDR1 is MNHNS and CDR2 is SASEGT. CDR3 bases: TGTGCCAGCAGACAAACTATGAACACTGAAGCTTTCTTT. Translated: CASRQTMNTEAFF.